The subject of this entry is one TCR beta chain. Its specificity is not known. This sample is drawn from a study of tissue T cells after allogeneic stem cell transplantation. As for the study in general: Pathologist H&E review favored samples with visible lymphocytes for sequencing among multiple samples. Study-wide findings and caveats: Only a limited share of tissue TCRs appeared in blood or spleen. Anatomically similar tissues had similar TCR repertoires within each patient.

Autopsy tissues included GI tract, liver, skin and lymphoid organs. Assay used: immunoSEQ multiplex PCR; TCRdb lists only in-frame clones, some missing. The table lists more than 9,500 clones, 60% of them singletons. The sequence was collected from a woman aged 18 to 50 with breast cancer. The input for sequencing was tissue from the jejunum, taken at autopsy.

CDR3 protein: CASSQLTSGGGETQYF. The DNA for the CDR3 is TGCGCCAGCAGCCAATTAACTAGCGGGGGAGGAGAGACCCAGTACTTC. This chain connects TRBV4-1 to TRBJ2-5; 11 bases agree with TRBD2. J gave up 4 bases and V 2 bases, and 6 bases lay outside the gene matches. The CDR3 is 16 amino acids. CDR1 and CDR2 (germline): MGHRA, YSYEKL.